This T cell receptor (beta chain) was sequenced in a study of T cell repertoires in cytomegalovirus infection. About the study: Public TCR beta signatures provided an indication of both CMV infection and a matching HLA type. Broader study findings: In two of eight donors, the top clonotype was HLA-C-restricted CMV-specific. Identification of carriers of CMV plus the relevant HLA was performed using cumulative public TCR beta family frequency.

To note about this clonotype: The antigen is unknown.

Germline loops: CDR1 SEHNR, CDR2 FQNEAQ (reference sequence). The CDR3 sequence is 14 residues long. The V gene end was trimmed by 5 bases and the J gene end by 3 bases; junction bases not matched to a gene: 7. TCRdb re-called the reads through MiXCR, storing one row per CDR3 protein. The sample lists roughly 200,000 distinct CDR3 sequences, roughly 15% occurring once. This clonotype originated in a human donor in good health (CMV status not recorded). Some clones in this sample may be carry-over from other donors' samples. The source material was CD8+ T cells from PBMCs. The chain carries TRBV7-9 and TRBJ2-7; 7 nucleotides align to TRBD1. Here the CDR3 DNA reads TGTGCCAGCAGCCAAAGGGACAGTAACTACGAGCAGTACTTC. Translation gives CASSQRDSNYEQYF.